This entry lists 13 T cell receptor beta chains sequenced from one sample in a study of beta chain features in type 1 diabetes. Findings and limits, study-wide: For Type 1 diabetes patients, all four CD4+ subsets carried TCRB CDR3s that were moderately but significantly shorter.

The antigens of these receptors remain unknown. Sequencing targeted expressed TCRB transcripts, as all isolated RNA had been reverse transcribed. The assay was immunoSEQ multiplex PCR, and TCRdb's table has in-frame clones only and misses some. This sample has roughly 230,000 clones, with 9.5% to 13% found just once. The sample was naive CD4+ T cells from blood. The receptors were sampled from a young man with type 1 diabetes.

This clone was observed a few times. Other DNA sequences from this sample encode an identical CDR3 as well. The chain employs TRBV5-1 and TRBJ1-1; D is unclear. In germline, CDR1 is SGHRS, CDR2 YFSETQ. With 5 bases removed from V and 1 base from J, the gap between germline ends came to 9 bases. The length of the CDR3 is 13 residues. This chain's CDR3 is CASSLQENTEAFF. The CDR3 coding sequence is TGCGCCAGCAGTCTCCAGGAGAACACTGAAGCTTTCTTT.

The chain employs TRBV6-5 and TRBJ1-6; 8 bases align to TRBD1. The CDR3 covers 14 residues. The germline CDR1 and CDR2 sequences are MNHEY and SVGAGI. V lost 6 bases and J lost 6; bases outside the gene matches: 4. CDR3 nucleotides: TGTGCCAGCAGCTCAACAGGGGGTAATTCACCCCTCCACTTT. Translated: CASSSTGGNSPLHF.

Only a few counts were recorded for this clone. This chain joins TRBV2 and TRBJ2-3; 9 nucleotides agree with TRBD2. The CDR3 length is 16 residues. In germline, CDR1 is SNHLY, CDR2 FYNNEI. After removal of 6 bases from V and 0 bases from J, the junction contained 7 bases not matched to a gene. This CDR3 reads CASRSLAGTSTDTQYF. CDR3 DNA sequence: TGTGCCAGCAGATCCCTAGCGGGGACTAGCACAGATACGCAGTATTTT.

CDR3 DNA sequence: TGTGCCAGCAAGTCCGGGACAGGAACCTACGAGCAGTACTTC. It codes for CASKSGTGTYEQYF. This sequence joins TRBV2 and TRBJ2-7, with 8 nucleotides matching TRBD1. The length of the CDR3 is 14 residues. The V segment lost 7 bases and the J segment 2 bases; nucleotides outside the gene matches: 7. From germline, CDR1 is SNHLY and CDR2 FYNNEI. The full variable domain, its missing parts supplied by reference TRBV2 and TRBJ2-7, is EPEVTQTPSHQVTQMGQEVILRCVPISNHLYFYWYRQILGQKVEFLVSFYNNEISEKSEIFDDQFSVERPDGSNFTLKIRSTKLEDSAMYFCASKSGTGTYEQYFGPGTRLTVT.

The rearrangement links TRBV14 to TRBJ2-1; 9 nucleotides agree with TRBD2. Germline V gene data show CDR1 as SGHDN and CDR2 as FVKESK. The CDR3 runs to 15 residues. J gave up 7 bases and V 4 bases, and 8 bases lay outside the gene matches. The chain's CDR3 is CASSPLRRGGNEQFF. CDR3 coding DNA: TGTGCCAGCAGCCCCCTAAGGCGGGGGGGGAATGAGCAGTTCTTC.

CDR3 sequence (DNA): TGTGCCACCAGCAGAGAGCAAGCGGTCTACAATGAGCAGTTCTTC. This translates into CATSREQAVYNEQFF. J is TRBJ2-1 and V is TRBV15; tentative D call: TRBD2 (5 bases). In germline, CDR1 is LNHNV, CDR2 YYDKDF (reference sequence). V lost 0 bases and J lost 3, with 9 bases in between. The CDR3 is 15 residues long.

This clone was counted between two and nine times. The chain joins TRBV5-1 to TRBJ2-1, with 8 positions matching TRBD2. The CDR3 is made up of 15 amino acids. Trimming at V came to 2 bases and at J to 0 bases, leaving 1 base not matched to a gene. From germline, CDR1 is SGHRS and CDR2 YFSETQ. The CDR3 DNA is TGCGCCAGCAGCTTCCTAGCGGGCTCCTACAATGAGCAGTTCTTC. Translated: CASSFLAGSYNEQFF.

This clone showed up just a few times. This chain joins TRBV2 and TRBJ1-1, with D possibly matching TRBD1 (5 bases). There are 14 residues in the CDR3. Trimming removed 5 bases from V and 1 base from J, with 11 bases in between. Germline V gene sequence: CDR1 SNHLY, CDR2 FYNNEI. CDR3 sequence: CASSTNRKNTEAFF. The CDR3 DNA reads TGTGCCAGCAGTACCAACAGGAAGAACACTGAAGCTTTCTTT.

The chain links TRBV5-6 to TRBJ2-7, with D maybe TRBD1 (6 bases). Deletions cut 4 bases from V and 2 bases from J, with 16 bases between. The germline V gene encodes CDR1 SGHDT and CDR2 YYEEEE. The CDR3 extends over 15 amino acids. Written as DNA, the CDR3 is TGTGCCAGCAGCCGCACAGGGACCACACCCTACGAGCAGTACTTC. As protein: CASSRTGTTPYEQYF. Together with reference TRBV5-6 and TRBJ2-7, the CDR3 gives the full variable domain: DAGVTQSPTHLIKTRGQQVTLRCSPKSGHDTVSWYQQALGQGPQFIFQYYEEEERQRGNFPDRFSGHQFPNYSSELNVNALLLGDSALYLCASSRTGTTPYEQYFGPGTRLTVT.

This chain links TRBV7-2 with TRBJ2-1; D is undetermined. The V and J ends lost 5 bases and 3 bases respectively, with 14 bases between them. Looked up from germline, CDR1 is SGHTA and CDR2 is FQGNSA. The CDR3 runs 15 residues. CDR3 sequence reads: CASSLSSGVYNEQFF. The CDR3 DNA reads TGTGCCAGCAGCCTTTCTAGTGGTGTCTACAATGAGCAGTTCTTC.

This chain uses TRBV27 with TRBJ2-5, with D possibly being TRBD2 (5 bases). Trimming shortened V by 3 bases and J by 3 bases, and 8 bases separated the two germline ends. This CDR3 is built from 13 residues. Looked up from germline, CDR1 is MNHEY and CDR2 is SMNVEV (reference sequence). The CDR3 sequence is CASSLRGKETQYF. CDR3 DNA sequence: TGTGCCAGCAGTTTGCGAGGGAAAGAGACCCAGTACTTC.

In this sample, this clone turned up a few times. The chain combines TRBV28 with TRBJ2-7; the D is unclear. Germline lookup yields CDR1 MDHEN and CDR2 SYDVKM. This CDR3 has 12 amino acids. Trimming left V 2 bases short and J 3 bases short, with 5 bases between. In DNA, the CDR3 is TGTGCCAGCAGTTTAGTCGTCTACGAGCAGTACTTC. It specifies CASSLVVYEQYF.

This clone was recorded a few times. This CDR3 is CASRAGTGATDTQYF. CDR3 coding DNA: TGCGCCAGCAGGGCCGGGACAGGCGCCACAGATACGCAGTATTTT. The chain has TRBV5-1 and TRBJ2-3; the match to TRBD1 covers 8 bases. The V segment lost 5 bases and the J segment 2 bases; nucleotides outside the gene matches: 7. Germline CDR1 SGHRS, CDR2 YFSETQ. This CDR3 has 15 amino acids. Full variable domain (rest looked up from reference TRBV5-1 and TRBJ2-3): KAGVTQTPRYLIKTRGQQVTLSCSPISGHRSVSWYQQTPGQGLQFLFEYFSETQRNKGNFPGRFSGRQFSNSRSEMNVSTLELGDSALYLCASRAGTGATDTQYFGPGTRLTVL.